This is a list of T cell receptor beta chains from one sample in a study of cytomegalovirus exposure and HLA in healthy donors. Libraries were prepared by immunoSEQ multiplex PCR; TCRdb keeps only in-frame clonotypes and omits some of them. The table has about 130,000 clones, 70% to 85% seen once. The sequenced sample consisted of PBMCs. The receptors stem from a man aged 50 or older in good health and CMV-seronegative. Each CDR3 is given with its conserved first and last residue.

V gene,CDR3 protein
TRBV9,CASSARTGTGDTGELFF
TRBV4-3,CASSQDDSRFGAFF
TRBV9,CASSAQGLGTEAFF
TRBV5-6,CASSFAGGGEKLFF
TRBV2,CASQMSSGPSTDTQYF
TRBV29-1,CSGQTSVNEQFF
TRBV9,CASSVATGGFYGYTF
TRBV7-2,CASSLLGLAASYEQYF
TRBV5-8,CASSPRTGPYQPQHF
TRBV30,CAWEQGAQGTEAFF
TRBV9,CASSVGQRGGRIADTQYF
TRBV7-9,CASSLSGTEAFF
TRBV27,CASSPFRVTNEKLFF